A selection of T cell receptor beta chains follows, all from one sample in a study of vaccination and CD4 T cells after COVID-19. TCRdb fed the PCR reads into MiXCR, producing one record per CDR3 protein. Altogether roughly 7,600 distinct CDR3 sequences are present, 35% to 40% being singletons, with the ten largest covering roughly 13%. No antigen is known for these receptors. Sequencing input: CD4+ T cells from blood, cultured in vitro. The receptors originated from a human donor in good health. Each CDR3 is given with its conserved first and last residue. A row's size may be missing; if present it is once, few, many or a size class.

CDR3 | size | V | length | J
CASSLPSPGLAGDEQYF | . | TRBV5-4 | 17 | TRBJ2-7
CASSLGPYNEQFF | . | TRBV5-1 | 13 | TRBJ2-1
CSARPGQGNSPLHF | . | TRBV20-1 | 14 | TRBJ1-6
CASATGAGNTIYF | once | TRBV12-3/TRBV12-4 | 13 | TRBJ1-3
CASSRWQDYGYTF | . | TRBV9 | 13 | TRBJ1-2
CASTRPGASGSSTGELFF | . | TRBV19 | 18 | TRBJ2-2
CSAHKDLRGYTF | few | TRBV20-1 | 12 | TRBJ1-2
CSARGRSPFGYEQYF | few | TRBV20-1 | 15 | TRBJ2-7
CSAREDRPNQPQHF | . | TRBV20-1 | 14 | TRBJ1-5
CASRPTSGGAVTQYF | . | TRBV6-1 | 15 | TRBJ2-5
CASKPVAGSPQHF | few | TRBV2 | 13 | TRBJ1-5
CASSQGGAGFGHGYTF | . | TRBV4-3 | 16 | TRBJ1-2
CSASSTSGSQETQYF | . | TRBV20-1 | 15 | TRBJ2-5
CASSLGALAGDYNEQFF | few | TRBV7-2 | 17 | TRBJ2-1
CASSLILGPYEQYF | few | TRBV7-8 | 14 | TRBJ2-7
CASSEAINRALF | few | TRBV6-1 | 12 | TRBJ2-1
CASSFSQGAGYTF | few | TRBV6-5 | 13 | TRBJ1-2
CASSQAGGTAVFNQPQHF | . | TRBV4-1 | 18 | TRBJ1-5
CARRQAEETQYF | . | TRBV21-1 | 12 | TRBJ2-5
CASSLADSGYTF | . | TRBV5-4 | 12 | TRBJ1-2
CASSTIGVGGSSGEQYF | . | TRBV28 | 17 | TRBJ2-7
CASRVGAGSSYNSPLHF | . | TRBV27 | 17 | TRBJ1-6
CASSPLIPGHSNEQFF | . | TRBV7-9 | 16 | TRBJ2-1
CSVDSGRTQYF | few | TRBV29-1 | 11 | TRBJ2-5
CASSQDERSSYNEQFF | . | TRBV4-1 | 16 | TRBJ2-1
CAISESTGSQPQHF | . | TRBV10-3 | 14 | TRBJ1-5
CASSLRGVMAYEQYF | . | TRBV28 | 15 | TRBJ2-7
CASSYSPGLLTTDTQYF | few | TRBV6-5 | 17 | TRBJ2-3
CASRETSGVDTQYF | once | TRBV5-1 | 14 | TRBJ2-3
CASSSVPSGGLSEAFF | . | TRBV7-2 | 16 | TRBJ1-1
CASSLGRGGQNEQFF | . | TRBV6-2/TRBV6-3 | 15 | TRBJ2-1
CASSRDSLTQPQHF | few | TRBV27 | 14 | TRBJ1-5
CAWSAGQGYQPQHF | few | TRBV30 | 14 | TRBJ1-5
CASTAEGANNSPLHF | few | TRBV19 | 15 | TRBJ1-6
CASSFGQGAGSSPLHF | few | TRBV7-9 | 16 | TRBJ1-6
CASSRDPDMGGGYTF | . | TRBV19 | 15 | TRBJ1-2
CASSPGQGRLETQYF | . | TRBV5-6 | 15 | TRBJ2-5
CASSSGGETQYF | . | TRBV5-4 | 12 | TRBJ2-5
CASRPGQSGNTIYF | few | TRBV11-2 | 14 | TRBJ1-3
CASMLAGGETQYF | . | TRBV12-3/TRBV12-4 | 13 | TRBJ2-5
CASSPRLAGSNTQYF | few | TRBV6-2/TRBV6-3 | 15 | TRBJ2-3
CASSSRQRGTNEKLFF | . | TRBV7-8 | 16 | TRBJ1-4
CASRDITGPNEKLFF | few | TRBV7-2 | 15 | TRBJ1-4
CASSASGQGHYGYTF | . | TRBV6-1 | 15 | TRBJ1-2
CAISGRTGNYNEQFF | . | TRBV10-3 | 15 | TRBJ2-1
CSARVPHRALRTEAFF | . | TRBV20-1 | 16 | TRBJ1-1
CASSPRGGAALETQYF | few | TRBV7-9 | 16 | TRBJ2-5
CASSSRQVDEKLFF | . | TRBV7-9 | 14 | TRBJ1-4
CASSSWEGTGEQFF | . | TRBV7-8 | 14 | TRBJ2-1
CATSDLSDTQYF | few | TRBV24-1 | 12 | TRBJ2-3
CASRPGVENQPQHF | . | TRBV2 | 14 | TRBJ1-5
CSARSGRAPADTQYF | few | TRBV20-1 | 15 | TRBJ2-3
CASSLGQAGLGSGYTF | few | TRBV11-2 | 16 | TRBJ1-2